A single sample is the source of the 30 T cell receptor beta chains below, sequenced in a study of shared clonotypes between healthy human individuals. The data were produced by immunoSEQ multiplex PCR, yet TCRdb's version contains in-frame clones alone and is incomplete. This table has 850,000 to 1,200,000 clones, roughly 80% appearing once. Sequenced: memory CD4+ T cells sorted from blood. The subset denotes: CD45RA-negative fraction. The receptors shown here come from a man between 18 and 35 years old in good health.

The chain recombines TRBV7-2 with TRBJ1-1; D may be TRBD1 (5 bases). Germline CDR1 SGHTA, CDR2 FQGNSA. There are 16 residues in the CDR3. Trimming pared 5 bases from V and 7 bases from J, leaving 23 bases between. The chain's CDR3 is CASSQRGQAAGGEAFF. CDR3 coding DNA: TGTGCCAGCAGCCAAAGGGGCCAGGCTGCGGGAGGTGAAGCTTTCTTT.

V is TRBV5-4 and J is TRBJ2-7; 7 bases align to TRBD2. CDR1 SGHNT and CDR2 YYREEE come from the germline V gene (reference sequence). The V gene end was trimmed by 5 bases and the J gene end by 6 bases; junction bases not matched to a gene: 8. This CDR3 has 13 amino acids. In nucleotides, the CDR3 is TGTGCCAGCAGTTCTTATACGGGAGGCGAGCAGTACTTC. It translates to CASSSYTGGEQYF.

The V gene is TRBV5-1, the J gene TRBJ2-1; TRBD2 aligns across 9 bases. Trimming at V came to 4 bases and at J to 4 bases, leaving 12 bases not matched to a gene. Germline-derived CDR1 and CDR2 are SGHRS and YFSETQ. This CDR3 contains 17 residues. CDR3 nucleotide sequence: TGCGCCAGCAGCCCTAGTGTACCTAGCGGGATATACAATGAGCAGTTCTTC. Translation gives CASSPSVPSGIYNEQFF.

This rearrangement joins TRBV19 to TRBJ2-1, with 7 positions matching TRBD1. Germline V gene sequence: CDR1 LNHDA, CDR2 SQIVND (reference sequence). This CDR3 has 15 amino acids. J gave up 0 bases and V 5 bases, and 4 bases lay outside the gene matches. The DNA of the CDR3 is TGTGCCAGTAGTCCGAGGGGGCACTCCTACAATGAGCAGTTCTTC. Its translation is CASSPRGHSYNEQFF.

A few counts support this clone. The genes are TRBV30 and TRBJ2-7, with D maybe TRBD2 (6 bases). V was pared by 3 bases and J by 3 bases, with 18 bases between. The CDR3 loop spans 15 amino acids. Germline V gene data show CDR1 as GTSNPN and CDR2 as SVGIG (reference sequence). CDR3 amino acids: CAWRKMGTLGYEQYF. DNA for the CDR3: TGTGCCTGGAGAAAAATGGGGACTCTCGGCTACGAGCAGTACTTC.

This chain links TRBV14 with TRBJ2-2; TRBD2 matches at 7 bases. CDR3 length: 14 residues. Per germline, CDR1 SGHDN and CDR2 FVKESK. With V trimmed by 6 bases and J by 4 bases, 5 bases remained unmatched. CDR3: CASRTSPSTGELFF. CDR3 coding DNA: TGTGCCAGCAGGACTAGCCCCTCCACCGGGGAGCTGTTTTTT.

As regards this clone: The sample holds other DNA sequences that translate to the same CDR3. The chain links TRBV9 to TRBJ2-1; the D gene is possibly TRBD2 (5 bases). The CDR3 consists of 15 residues. Germline assignment: CDR1 SGDLS and CDR2 YYNGEE. V was clipped by 0 bases and J by 0 bases, with 7 bases between them. The CDR3 reads CASSVGGFSYNEQFF. CDR3 sequence (DNA): TGTGCCAGCAGCGTAGGCGGGTTCTCCTACAATGAGCAGTTCTTC.

The chain recombines TRBV27 with TRBJ1-1; a weak D match, TRBD1 (5 bases). Germline V gene data show CDR1 as MNHEY and CDR2 as SMNVEV (reference sequence). The CDR3 consists of 15 residues. Trimming stripped 4 bases from V and 3 bases from J, with 15 bases between. CDR3 sequence: CASSSPRAGDTEAFF. CDR3 DNA sequence: TGTGCCAGCAGTTCGCCCAGGGCGGGGGACACTGAAGCTTTCTTT.

The CDR3 sequence is CSVEDTVGENTEAFF. The CDR3 region has the DNA TGCAGCGTTGAAGATACAGTGGGAGAGAACACTGAAGCTTTCTTT. The J gene is TRBJ1-1, the V gene TRBV29-1; D uncertain. The CDR3 runs to 15 residues. The germline V gene encodes CDR1 SQVTM and CDR2 ANQGSEA. V lost 0 bases and J lost 1, with 12 bases in between.

This chain links TRBV5-1 with TRBJ1-2; 7 bases match TRBD1. Germline lookup yields CDR1 SGHRS and CDR2 YFSETQ. This CDR3 is 14 amino acids long. The junction had 7 bases not matched to a gene; V was cut back by 4 bases and J by 4 bases. CDR3 region: CASSPTGNTYGYTF. Here the CDR3 DNA reads TGCGCCAGCAGCCCGACAGGGAATACCTATGGCTACACCTTC.

The V gene is TRBV27, the J gene TRBJ2-5, with 8 positions matching TRBD2. The CDR3 has 14 amino acids. Trimming cost V 3 bases and J 4 bases; bases outside gene matches: 4. Germline lookup yields CDR1 MNHEY and CDR2 SMNVEV (reference sequence). The CDR3 loop reads CASSLALAGETQYF. As DNA, the CDR3 is TGTGCCAGCAGTTTGGCGCTAGCGGGAGAGACCCAGTACTTC.

The gene calls are TRBV15 and TRBJ2-3, with TRBD2 matching 7 bases. Germline lookup yields CDR1 LNHNV and CDR2 YYDKDF (reference sequence). This CDR3 comprises 16 residues. Unmatched junction bases numbered 6, after V lost 1 base and J lost 2 bases. This CDR3 is CATSRAGAGTTDTQYF. Written as DNA, the CDR3 is TGTGCCACCAGCAGAGCTGGAGCGGGGACCACAGATACGCAGTATTTT.

The table lists this clone with a count of one. A much larger clone is a single base away; this may be a read error. The CDR3 reads CASSLELQETQYF. The DNA of the CDR3 is TGTGCCAGCAGCTTGGAATTACAAGAGACCCAGTACTTC. This chain connects TRBV5-6 to TRBJ2-5; D is uncertain. The germline gives CDR1 SGHDT, CDR2 YYEEEE. V lost 0 bases, J lost 2 bases, and 5 bases lay in between. The CDR3 is 13 residues long.

This clone has a handful of counts. At the DNA level, this CDR3 is encoded by other sequences in the same sample as well. The chain is built from TRBV18 and TRBJ1-3, with D hard to call. The CDR3 covers 14 residues. The germline V gene has CDR1 KGHSH and CDR2 LQKENI. Trimming removed 3 bases from V and 4 bases from J, with 10 bases in between. The DNA for the CDR3 is TGTGCCAGCTCACCTGACTTGGCGGGAAACACCATATATTTT. This sequence encodes CASSPDLAGNTIYF.

The chain joins TRBV5-1 to TRBJ2-1; D not certain. Looked up from germline, CDR1 is SGHRS and CDR2 is YFSETQ. This CDR3 has 16 residues. V lost 5 bases to trimming and J lost 0 bases, with 15 bases between them. Written as DNA, the CDR3 is TGCGCCAGCAGAACTTACCAGGTTACCTCCTACAATGAGCAGTTCTTC. This translates into CASRTYQVTSYNEQFF.

This clone was picked up a small number of times. CDR3 DNA sequence: TGTGCCAGCAGTCGGACAAGAGGGGCCTACGAGCAGTACTTC. It is translated as CASSRTRGAYEQYF. The rearrangement joins TRBV2 to TRBJ2-7; D is possibly TRBD1 or TRBD2 (5 bases each). Germline CDR1 and CDR2: SNHLY and FYNNEI. CDR3 length: 14 residues. The ends were cut back, 5 bases at V and 2 bases at J, with 13 bases in the middle.

The CDR3 loop reads CASSLASYGPQNIQYF. The CDR3 DNA reads TGTGCCAGCAGCTTAGCTAGTTACGGCCCCCAAAACATTCAGTACTTC. This chain connects TRBV7-2 to TRBJ2-4, with D uncertain. This CDR3 contains 16 residues. The germline CDR1 and CDR2 sequences are SGHTA and FQGNSA. V shed 0 bases and J shed 5 bases, with 14 bases lying between them.

This clone was picked up a small number of times. The chain uses TRBV5-5 and TRBJ1-2; 8 bases line up with TRBD1. The V gene end was trimmed by 0 bases and the J gene end by 13 bases; junction bases not matched to a gene: 8. This CDR3 contains 13 residues. Germline CDR1 is SGHKS and CDR2 is YYEKEE (reference sequence). CDR3 DNA: TGTGCCAGCAGCTTGGTAGGACAGGGCAGGATCACCTTC. It yields the protein CASSLVGQGRITF.

Only a few counts were recorded for this clone. The rearrangement links TRBV10-2 to TRBJ1-5, with a possible D match to TRBD1 (6 bases). The V gene's germline CDR1 is WSHSY and CDR2 SAAADI. Trimming shortened V by 3 bases and J by 6 bases, and 12 bases separated the two germline ends. The CDR3 covers 14 residues. This chain's CDR3 is CASSDQQGSQPQHF. CDR3 DNA: TGCGCCAGCAGTGACCAACAGGGCAGTCAGCCCCAGCATTTT.

The rearrangement links TRBV7-2 to TRBJ1-6, with D uncertain. The CDR3 has 12 amino acids. Germline V gene sequence: CDR1 SGHTA, CDR2 FQGNSA. Deletions cut 2 bases from V and 11 bases from J, with 7 bases between. The CDR3 loop is CASSLNMAPLHF. CDR3 bases: TGTGCCAGCAGCTTAAATATGGCACCCCTCCACTTT.

The rearrangement uses TRBV28 and TRBJ1-5; weak D call: TRBD1 (6 bases). CDR1 is MDHEN and CDR2 is SYDVKM in the germline V gene. The length of the CDR3 is 18 residues. The V end lost 3 bases, the J end lost 9 bases, and 27 bases lay between the germline ends. CDR3 protein: CASSFSHGLGALDSPQHF. DNA of the CDR3: TGTGCCAGCAGTTTCTCCCATGGGTTGGGGGCCCTTGACTCGCCCCAGCATTTT.

The table lists this clone with a few counts. This chain uses TRBV27 with TRBJ1-1; no definite D call. This CDR3 region has 11 residues. Germline V gene data show CDR1 as MNHEY and CDR2 as SMNVEV (reference sequence). Between the trimmed V and J ends, which lost 4 bases and 10 bases, there was a span of 10 bases. CDR3 in DNA: TGTGCCAGCAGTTCCTACCGGGGAGCTTTCTTT. Residues: CASSSYRGAFF.

This clone was detected only a few times. This chain links TRBV2 with TRBJ2-1; D remains unclear. Trimming took off 7 bases at V and 8 bases at J, with 18 bases between the two ends. Per germline, CDR1 SNHLY and CDR2 FYNNEI. The CDR3 contains 14 residues. CDR3 sequence (DNA): TGTGCCAGCAAGCCGGTGCGAGGTATCCATGAGCAGTTCTTC. Encoded protein: CASKPVRGIHEQFF.

V usage is TRBV28 and J usage is TRBJ1-6, with D unclear. Trimming cost V 1 base and J 9 bases, with 10 bases left between them. This CDR3 is 14 amino acids long. Germline CDR1 is MDHEN and CDR2 is SYDVKM. The CDR3 DNA reads as TGTGCCAGCAGTTTATCAGGAGGGCCTTCACCCCTCCACTTT. It specifies CASSLSGGPSPLHF.

CDR3 DNA sequence: TGTGCCAGCAGCGGCTTGACAGGGGGCAGCACAGATACGCAGTATTTT. Translated: CASSGLTGGSTDTQYF. The chain has TRBV9 and TRBJ2-3, with 10 bases identical to TRBD1. Losses at the gene ends were 3 bases for V and 0 bases for J; bases not matched to a gene: 4. Per germline, CDR1 SGDLS and CDR2 YYNGEE. CDR3 length equals 16 residues.

The CDR3 coding sequence is TGTGCCAGCAGCTTTAGTTCTGACAGGGTGCACAATGAGCAGTTCTTC. It encodes CASSFSSDRVHNEQFF. The chain links TRBV5-4 to TRBJ2-1; 7 bases are shared with TRBD1. The V segment lost 2 bases and the J segment 5 bases; nucleotides outside the gene matches: 10. This CDR3 spans 16 amino acids. Germline V gene data show CDR1 as SGHNT and CDR2 as YYREEE (reference sequence).

The rearrangement links TRBV5-6 to TRBJ2-7; TRBD2 agrees at 9 bases. J was trimmed by 6 bases and V by 7 bases; bases with no gene match: 5. Germline V CDR1 and CDR2: SGHDT, YYEEEE. CDR3 length equals 12 residues. DNA of the CDR3: TGTGCCAGCGGCGGGGGGGCCCGCGAGCAGTACTTC. This translates into CASGGGAREQYF.

Comment on this clone: Germline and junction disagree at one end, which may indicate a read error. The CDR3 DNA is TGTGCCAGCAGCTTGACTAGCGGGAGAGAGGGGGGGAGCCACTTC. Translated: CASSLTSGREGGSHF. The rearrangement uses TRBV5-4 and TRBJ2-5; TRBD2 matches at 11 bases. In germline, CDR1 is SGHNT, CDR2 YYREEE (reference sequence). The CDR3 consists of 15 residues.

CDR3 region: CSVGTSGANVLTF. The CDR3, as DNA: TGCAGCGTCGGGACCTCTGGGGCCAACGTCCTGACTTTC. The V gene is TRBV29-1, the J gene TRBJ2-6, with D possibly being TRBD1 or TRBD2 (5 bases each). Germline V gene sequence: CDR1 SQVTM, CDR2 ANQGSEA. Trimming removed 6 bases from V and 0 bases from J, with 6 bases in between. The CDR3 has 13 residues.

There are many counts of this clone. The chain recombines TRBV10-3 with TRBJ1-2; no reliable D call. The CDR3 runs 12 residues. Germline CDR1 and CDR2: ENHRY and SYGVKD. V gave up 3 bases and J gave up 4 bases, with 6 bases separating them. The CDR3 spells CAISDVSYGYTF. The CDR3 coding sequence is TGTGCCATCAGTGACGTTTCCTATGGCTACACCTTC.